Shown below are 10 T cell receptor beta chains from a single sample sequenced in a study of T cell responses to AZD1222 COVID-19 vaccine. Clones were sequenced by immunoSEQ multiplex PCR, and TCRdb holds only the in-frame ones, with some missing. In the table there are 100,000 to 150,000 clones, roughly 90% of which are singletons. The sequencing here drew on peripheral blood, taken on day 0 of AZD1222 vaccination. Every receptor here comes from an adult in good health.

This clone was counted between two and nine times. The J gene is TRBJ2-2, the V gene TRBV7-8; 10 bases map to TRBD2. The germline V gene has CDR1 SGHVS and CDR2 FQNEAQ. Unmatched junction bases numbered 9, after V lost 1 base and J lost 4 bases. CDR3 length: 18 amino acids. CDR3 protein: CASSLGLAGARGTGELFF. The CDR3 coding sequence is TGTGCCAGCAGCTTAGGGCTAGCGGGGGCCCGAGGCACCGGGGAGCTGTTTTTT.

The chain combines TRBV19 with TRBJ1-3; 9 bases match TRBD1. Germline V gene sequence: CDR1 LNHDA, CDR2 SQIVND (reference sequence). This CDR3 is 15 amino acids long. The ends lost 5 bases at V and 3 bases at J; junction bases unmatched: 5. The CDR3 sequence is CASSGQGSFGNTIYF. The CDR3 coding sequence is TGTGCCAGTAGTGGACAGGGGAGCTTTGGAAACACCATATATTTT.

CDR3 in DNA: TGTGCTAGTGGTTTGGGTGATCGGGACAGGGGGACAATATCCGGGGAGCTGTTTTTT. It specifies CASGLGDRDRGTISGELFF. This rearrangement joins TRBV12-5 to TRBJ2-2, with 11 bases fitting TRBD1. Trimming cost V 1 base and J 6 bases; bases outside gene matches: 13. Germline CDR1 reads LGHNT; CDR2 reads FRNRAP. The CDR3 length is 19 residues. The whole variable domain, remainder taken from reference TRBV12-5 and TRBJ2-2, is DARVTQTPRHKVTEMGQEVTMRCQPILGHNTVFWYRQTMMQGLELLAYFRNRAPLDDSGMPKDRFSAEMPDATLATLKIQPSEPRDSAVYFCASGLGDRDRGTISGELFFGEGSRLTVL.

V and J are TRBV6-5 and TRBJ1-2; a possible D gene is TRBD1 (5 bases). The germline V and J ends were trimmed by 2 bases and 1 base, with 14 bases remaining between them. CDR3 length: 16 amino acids. Germline V CDR1 and CDR2: MNHEY, SVGAGI. In nucleotides, the CDR3 is TGTGCCAGCAGTTACGCCCGGGGCTCATTTAACTATGGCTACACCTTC. The encoded protein is CASSYARGSFNYGYTF.

The V gene is TRBV11-3, the J gene TRBJ2-7; D possibly corresponds to TRBD1 (7 bases). The length of the CDR3 is 15 residues. Germline CDR1 reads SGHNT; CDR2 reads YENEEA. The germline V and J ends were trimmed by 6 bases and 4 bases, with 19 bases remaining between them. The CDR3: CASRPEQGRRYEQYF. DNA for the CDR3: TGTGCCAGCAGGCCCGAACAGGGGAGGCGGTACGAGCAGTACTTC. Together with reference TRBV11-3 and TRBJ2-7, the CDR3 gives the full variable domain: EAGVVQSPRYKIIEKKQPVAFWCNPISGHNTLYWYLQNLGQGPELLIRYENEEAVDDSQLPKDRFSAERLKGVDSTLKIQPAELGDSAVYLCASRPEQGRRYEQYFGPGTRLTVT.

This clone came up once. This chain joins TRBV5-6 and TRBJ1-2, with D unresolved. CDR3 length: 12 residues. CDR1 is SGHDT and CDR2 is YYEEEE in the germline V gene. V gave up 4 bases and J gave up 4 bases, with 8 bases separating them. This CDR3 reads CASSLRSYGYTF. The CDR3 DNA is TGTGCCAGCAGCCTCCGGTCCTATGGCTACACCTTC.

The genes are TRBV2 and TRBJ1-1; D is possibly TRBD1 (6 bases). The germline CDR1 and CDR2 sequences are SNHLY and FYNNEI. Trimming stripped 2 bases from V and 4 bases from J, with 14 bases between. This CDR3 comprises 15 residues. CDR3 loop: CASSEKGEVPTEAFF. The CDR3 DNA is TGTGCCAGCAGTGAAAAGGGGGAAGTTCCCACTGAAGCTTTCTTT.

The gene calls are TRBV18 and TRBJ1-2; TRBD1 might be the D (5 bases). V gave up 3 bases and J gave up 6 bases, with 20 bases separating them. Germline V CDR1 and CDR2: KGHSH, LQKENI. The CDR3 contains 16 residues. This CDR3 reads CASSPFDGGEVDGYTF. CDR3 DNA: TGTGCCAGCTCACCCTTCGACGGAGGGGAGGTCGATGGCTACACCTTC. The full variable domain, in which reference TRBV18 and TRBJ1-2 provide the parts outside the CDR3, is NAGVMQNPRHLVRRRGQEARLRCSPMKGHSHVYWYRQLPEEGLKFMVYLQKENIIDESGMPKERFSAEFPKEGPSILRIQQVVRGDSAAYFCASSPFDGGEVDGYTFGSGTRLTVV.

V gene TRBV19 combines with J gene TRBJ2-4, with D possibly being TRBD2 (6 bases). The CDR3 has 13 residues. Per the germline V gene, CDR1 is LNHDA and CDR2 is SQIVND (reference sequence). Trimming left V 4 bases short and J 7 bases short, with 11 bases between. The CDR3: CASSSQGGNIQYF. The CDR3 nucleotides read TGTGCCAGTAGTAGTCAGGGAGGCAACATTCAGTACTTC.

This clone was observed once. This chain joins TRBV19 and TRBJ2-5; 10 bases are shared with TRBD2. Unmatched junction bases numbered 5, after V lost 6 bases and J lost 4 bases. CDR1 is LNHDA and CDR2 is SQIVND in the germline V gene (reference sequence). The CDR3 runs to 14 residues. The CDR3 DNA follows: TGTGCCAGTAGCCTTCTAGCGGGGGTAGAGACCCAGTACTTC. Translated: CASSLLAGVETQYF. The whole variable domain, remainder taken from reference TRBV19 and TRBJ2-5, is DGGITQSPKYLFRKEGQNVTLSCEQNLNHDAMYWYRQDPGQGLRLIYYSQIVNDFQKGDIAEGYSVSREKKESFPLTVTSAQKNPTAFYLCASSLLAGVETQYFGPGTRLLVL.